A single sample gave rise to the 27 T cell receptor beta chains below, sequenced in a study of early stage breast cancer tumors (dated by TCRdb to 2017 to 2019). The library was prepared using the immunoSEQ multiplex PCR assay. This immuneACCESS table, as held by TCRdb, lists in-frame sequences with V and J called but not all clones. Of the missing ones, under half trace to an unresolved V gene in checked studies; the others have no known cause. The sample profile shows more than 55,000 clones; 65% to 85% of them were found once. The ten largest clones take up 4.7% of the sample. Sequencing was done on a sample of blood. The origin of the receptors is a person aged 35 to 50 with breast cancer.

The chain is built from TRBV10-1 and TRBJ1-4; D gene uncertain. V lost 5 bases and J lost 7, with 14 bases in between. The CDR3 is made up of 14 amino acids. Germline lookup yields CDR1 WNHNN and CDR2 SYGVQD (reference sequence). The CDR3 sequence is CASSSAGIGEKLFF. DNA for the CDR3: TGCGCCAGCAGTAGTGCGGGAATAGGTGAAAAACTGTTTTTT.

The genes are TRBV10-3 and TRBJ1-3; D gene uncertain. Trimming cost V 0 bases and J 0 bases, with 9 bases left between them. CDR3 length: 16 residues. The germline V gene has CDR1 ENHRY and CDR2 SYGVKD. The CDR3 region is CAISESGKASGNTIYF. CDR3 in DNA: TGTGCCATCAGTGAGTCGGGTAAAGCCTCTGGAAACACCATATATTTT.

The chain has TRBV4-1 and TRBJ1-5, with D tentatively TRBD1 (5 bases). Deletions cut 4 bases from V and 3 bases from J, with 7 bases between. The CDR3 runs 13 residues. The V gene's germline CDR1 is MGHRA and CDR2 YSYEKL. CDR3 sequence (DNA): TGCGCCAGCAGCCTACAGGTCAATCAGCCCCAGCATTTT. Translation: CASSLQVNQPQHF.

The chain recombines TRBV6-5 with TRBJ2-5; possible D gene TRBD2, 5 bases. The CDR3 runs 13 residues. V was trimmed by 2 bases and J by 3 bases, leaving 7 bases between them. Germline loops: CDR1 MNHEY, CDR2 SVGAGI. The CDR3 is CASSYPGKETQYF. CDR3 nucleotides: TGTGCCAGCAGTTACCCGGGGAAAGAGACCCAGTACTTC.

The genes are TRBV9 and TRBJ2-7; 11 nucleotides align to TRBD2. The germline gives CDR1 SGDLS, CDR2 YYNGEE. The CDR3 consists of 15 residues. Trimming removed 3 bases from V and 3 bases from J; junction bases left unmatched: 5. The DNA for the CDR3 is TGTGCCAGCAGCGCGGGGACTAGCGGAAACTACGAGCAGTACTTC. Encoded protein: CASSAGTSGNYEQYF.

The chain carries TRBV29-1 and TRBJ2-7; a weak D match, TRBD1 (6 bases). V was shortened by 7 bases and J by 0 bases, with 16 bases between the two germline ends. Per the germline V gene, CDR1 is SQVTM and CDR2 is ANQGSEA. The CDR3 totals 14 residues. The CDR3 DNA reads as TGCAGCGCCATCACAGGGACAAGCTCCTACGAGCAGTACTTC. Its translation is CSAITGTSSYEQYF.

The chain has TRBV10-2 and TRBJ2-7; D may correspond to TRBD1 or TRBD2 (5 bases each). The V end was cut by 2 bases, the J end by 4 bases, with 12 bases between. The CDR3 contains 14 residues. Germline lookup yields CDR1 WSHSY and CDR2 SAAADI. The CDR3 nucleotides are TGCGCCAGCAGTGAGCCGGGGCGACGGTACGAGCAGTACTTC. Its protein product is CASSEPGRRYEQYF.

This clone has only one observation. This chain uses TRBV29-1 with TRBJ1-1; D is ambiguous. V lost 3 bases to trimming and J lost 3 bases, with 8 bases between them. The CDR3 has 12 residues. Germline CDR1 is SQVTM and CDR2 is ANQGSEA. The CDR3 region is CSVDREDTEAFF. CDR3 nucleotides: TGCAGCGTTGACAGAGAGGACACTGAAGCTTTCTTT.

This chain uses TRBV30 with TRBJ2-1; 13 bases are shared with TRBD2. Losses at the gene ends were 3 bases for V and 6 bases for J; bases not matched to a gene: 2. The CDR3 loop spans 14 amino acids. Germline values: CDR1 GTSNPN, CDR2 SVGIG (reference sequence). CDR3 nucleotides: TGTGCCTGGAGGGGACTAGCGGGAACCAATGAGCAGTTCTTC. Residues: CAWRGLAGTNEQFF.

The CDR3 DNA is TGCGCCAGCAGCTGGGGCGGGAGGCCCCCCTACGAGCAGTACTTC. Translating it yields CASSWGGRPPYEQYF. The rearrangement links TRBV5-1 to TRBJ2-7, with 8 bases that match TRBD2. Germline V gene lookup returns CDR1 SGHRS and CDR2 YFSETQ. This CDR3 has 15 residues. V lost 3 bases and J lost 2; bases outside the gene matches: 7.

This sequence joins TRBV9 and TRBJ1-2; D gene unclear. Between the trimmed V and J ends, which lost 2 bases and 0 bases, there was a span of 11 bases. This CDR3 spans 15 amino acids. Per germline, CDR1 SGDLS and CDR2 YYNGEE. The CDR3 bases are TGTGCCAGCAGCGTCCGTGAAACAGCTAACTATGGCTACACCTTC. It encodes CASSVRETANYGYTF.

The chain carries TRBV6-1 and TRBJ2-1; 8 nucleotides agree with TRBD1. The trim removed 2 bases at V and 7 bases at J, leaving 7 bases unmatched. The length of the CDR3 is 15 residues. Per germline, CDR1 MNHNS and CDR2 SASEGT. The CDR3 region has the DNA TGTGCCAGCAGTGAATCGTCCAGGGGGCGGAATGAGCAGTTCTTC. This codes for CASSESSRGRNEQFF.

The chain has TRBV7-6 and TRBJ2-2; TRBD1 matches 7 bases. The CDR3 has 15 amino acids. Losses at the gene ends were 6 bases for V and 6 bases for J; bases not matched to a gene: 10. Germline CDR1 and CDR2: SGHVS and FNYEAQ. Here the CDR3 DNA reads TGTGCCAGCAGTGGCAGGGGGTTTTTGGCCGGGGAGCTGTTTTTT. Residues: CASSGRGFLAGELFF.

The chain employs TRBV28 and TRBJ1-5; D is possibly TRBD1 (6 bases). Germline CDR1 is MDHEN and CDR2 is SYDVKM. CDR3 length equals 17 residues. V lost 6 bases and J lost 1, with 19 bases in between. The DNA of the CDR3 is TGTGCCAGCAGCCAACGGGCCGGGACACCAAGCAATCAGCCCCAGCATTTT. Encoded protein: CASSQRAGTPSNQPQHF.

As DNA, the CDR3 is TGCGCCAGCAGTGAGTTCCCGGACAGGGCCTCTACAGATACGCAGTATTTT. This translates into CASSEFPDRASTDTQYF. The chain couples TRBV10-2 to TRBJ2-3; TRBD1 agrees at 8 bases. The CDR3 extends over 17 amino acids. The germline V gene encodes CDR1 WSHSY and CDR2 SAAADI. With 1 base clipped from V and 3 bases from J, the junction kept 9 bases outside the gene matches.

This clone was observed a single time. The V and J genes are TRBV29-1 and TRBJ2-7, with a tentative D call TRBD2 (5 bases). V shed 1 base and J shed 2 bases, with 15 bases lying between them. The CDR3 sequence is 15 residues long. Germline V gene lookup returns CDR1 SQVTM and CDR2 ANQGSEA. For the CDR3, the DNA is TGCAGCGTTGAAGGAGGGTGGGGTCAAGCCTACGAGCAGTACTTC. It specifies CSVEGGWGQAYEQYF.

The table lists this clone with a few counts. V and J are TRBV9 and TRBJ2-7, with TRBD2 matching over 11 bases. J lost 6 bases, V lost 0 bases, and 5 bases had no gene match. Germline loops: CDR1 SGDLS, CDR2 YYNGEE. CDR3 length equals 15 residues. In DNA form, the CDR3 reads TGTGCCAGCAGCGTAGGAGTGACTAGCGGGATCGAGCAGTACTTC. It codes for CASSVGVTSGIEQYF.

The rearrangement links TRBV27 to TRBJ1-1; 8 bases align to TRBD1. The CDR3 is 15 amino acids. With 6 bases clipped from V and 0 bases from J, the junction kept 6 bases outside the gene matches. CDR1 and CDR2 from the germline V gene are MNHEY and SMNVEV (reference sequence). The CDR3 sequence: CASRRQGRLNTEAFF. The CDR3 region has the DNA TGTGCCAGCAGGAGACAGGGGCGATTGAACACTGAAGCTTTCTTT.

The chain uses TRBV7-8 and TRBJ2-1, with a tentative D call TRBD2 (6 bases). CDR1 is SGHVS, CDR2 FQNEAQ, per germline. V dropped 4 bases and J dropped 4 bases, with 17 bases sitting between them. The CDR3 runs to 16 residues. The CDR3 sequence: CASSSNPGTLYNEQFF. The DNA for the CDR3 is TGTGCCAGCAGCTCAAACCCCGGGACTCTATACAATGAGCAGTTCTTC.

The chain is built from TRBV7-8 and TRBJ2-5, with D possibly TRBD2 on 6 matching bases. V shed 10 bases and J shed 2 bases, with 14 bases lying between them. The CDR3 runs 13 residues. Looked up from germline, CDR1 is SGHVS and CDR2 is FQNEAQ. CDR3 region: CATIGRSQETQYF. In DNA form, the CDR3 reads TGTGCCACCATCGGGAGAAGTCAAGAGACCCAGTACTTC.

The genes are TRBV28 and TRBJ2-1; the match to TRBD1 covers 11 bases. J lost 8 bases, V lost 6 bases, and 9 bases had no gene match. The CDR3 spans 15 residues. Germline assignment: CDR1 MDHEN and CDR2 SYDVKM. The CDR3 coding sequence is TGTGCCAGCAGGGGCGGTGGACAGGGGGCCGATGAGCAGTTCTTC. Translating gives CASRGGGQGADEQFF.

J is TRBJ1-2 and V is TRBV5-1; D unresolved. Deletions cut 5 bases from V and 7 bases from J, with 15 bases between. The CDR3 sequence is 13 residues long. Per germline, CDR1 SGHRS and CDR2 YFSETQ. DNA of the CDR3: TGCGCCAGCAGTTCTGACCTAGGACTTGGCTACACCTTC. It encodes CASSSDLGLGYTF.

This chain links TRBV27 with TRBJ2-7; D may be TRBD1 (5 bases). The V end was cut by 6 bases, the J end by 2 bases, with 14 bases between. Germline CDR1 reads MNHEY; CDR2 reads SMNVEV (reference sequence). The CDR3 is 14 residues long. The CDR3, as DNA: TGTGCCAGCAGCCCCTCCAGGGCCGCCTACGAGCAGTACTTC. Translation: CASSPSRAAYEQYF.

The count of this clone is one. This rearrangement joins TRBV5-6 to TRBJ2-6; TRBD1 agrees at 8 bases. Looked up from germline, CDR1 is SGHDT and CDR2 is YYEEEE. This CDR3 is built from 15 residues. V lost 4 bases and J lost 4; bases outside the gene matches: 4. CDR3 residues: CASSPTGAGANVLTF. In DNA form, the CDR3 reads TGTGCCAGCAGCCCGACAGGGGCGGGGGCCAACGTCCTGACTTTC. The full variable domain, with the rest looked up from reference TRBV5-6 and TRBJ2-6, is DAGVTQSPTHLIKTRGQQVTLRCSPKSGHDTVSWYQQALGQGPQFIFQYYEEEERQRGNFPDRFSGHQFPNYSSELNVNALLLGDSALYLCASSPTGAGANVLTFGAGSRLTVL.

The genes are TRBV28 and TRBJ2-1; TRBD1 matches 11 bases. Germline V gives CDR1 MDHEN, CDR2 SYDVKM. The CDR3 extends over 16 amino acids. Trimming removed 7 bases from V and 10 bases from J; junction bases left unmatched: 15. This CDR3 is CASTPPGTGGIKEQFF. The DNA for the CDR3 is TGTGCCAGCACTCCCCCCGGGACAGGGGGGATTAAGGAGCAGTTCTTC.

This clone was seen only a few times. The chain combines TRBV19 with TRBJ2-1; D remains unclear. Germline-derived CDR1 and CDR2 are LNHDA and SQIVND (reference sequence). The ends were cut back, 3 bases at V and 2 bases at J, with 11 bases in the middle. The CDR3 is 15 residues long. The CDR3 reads CASSILATTYNEQFF. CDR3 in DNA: TGTGCCAGTAGTATTCTGGCGACCACCTACAATGAGCAGTTCTTC.

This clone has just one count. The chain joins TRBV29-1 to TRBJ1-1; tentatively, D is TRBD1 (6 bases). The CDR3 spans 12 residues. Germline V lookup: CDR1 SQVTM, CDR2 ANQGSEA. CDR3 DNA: TGCAGTGTTAGGGGGGTTCTGACTGAAGCTTTCTTT. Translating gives CSVRGVLTEAFF.